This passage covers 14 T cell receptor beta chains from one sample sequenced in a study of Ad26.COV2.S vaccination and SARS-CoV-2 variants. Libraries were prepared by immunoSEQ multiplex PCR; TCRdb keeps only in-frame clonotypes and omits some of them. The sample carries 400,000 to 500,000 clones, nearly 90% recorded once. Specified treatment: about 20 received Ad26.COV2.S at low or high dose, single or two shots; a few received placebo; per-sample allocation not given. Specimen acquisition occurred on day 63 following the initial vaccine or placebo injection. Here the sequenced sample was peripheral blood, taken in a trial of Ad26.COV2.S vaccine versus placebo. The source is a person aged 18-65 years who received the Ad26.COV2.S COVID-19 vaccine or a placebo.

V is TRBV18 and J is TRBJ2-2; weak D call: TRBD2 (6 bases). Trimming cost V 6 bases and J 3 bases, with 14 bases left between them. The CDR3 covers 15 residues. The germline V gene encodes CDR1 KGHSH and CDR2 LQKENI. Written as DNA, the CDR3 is TGTGCCAGCTCCCCGGGAGCGGCAGACACCGGGGAGCTGTTTTTT. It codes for CASSPGAADTGELFF.

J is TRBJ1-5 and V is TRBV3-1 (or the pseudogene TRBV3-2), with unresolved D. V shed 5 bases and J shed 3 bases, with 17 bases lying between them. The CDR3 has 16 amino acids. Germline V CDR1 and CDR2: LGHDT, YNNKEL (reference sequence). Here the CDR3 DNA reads TGTGCCAGCAGCGGTCAAGCAGGAGGGATCAATCAGCCCCAGCATTTT. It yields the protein CASSGQAGGINQPQHF.

CDR3 in amino acids: CASSLSYYKRLFF. The DNA of the CDR3 is TGTGCCAGCAGCTTAAGCTATTACAAGAGACTGTTTTTT. The chain joins TRBV7-3 to TRBJ1-4; D gene uncertain. CDR1 is SGHTA and CDR2 is FQGTGA in the germline V gene. V gave up 1 base and J gave up 13 bases, with 13 bases separating them. The CDR3 runs to 13 residues.

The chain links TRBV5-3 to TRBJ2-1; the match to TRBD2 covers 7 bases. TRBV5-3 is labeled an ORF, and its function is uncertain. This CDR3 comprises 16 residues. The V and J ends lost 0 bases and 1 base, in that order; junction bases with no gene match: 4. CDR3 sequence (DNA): TGTGCCAGAAGCTTGGGGCCTAGCGGATCCTACAATGAGCAGTTCTTC. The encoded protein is CARSLGPSGSYNEQFF.

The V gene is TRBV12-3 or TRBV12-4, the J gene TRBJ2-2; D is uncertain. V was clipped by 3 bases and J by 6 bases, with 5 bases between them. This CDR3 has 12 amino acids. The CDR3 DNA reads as TGTGCCAGCAGTTTGATGGCCGGGGAGCTGTTTTTT. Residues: CASSLMAGELFF.

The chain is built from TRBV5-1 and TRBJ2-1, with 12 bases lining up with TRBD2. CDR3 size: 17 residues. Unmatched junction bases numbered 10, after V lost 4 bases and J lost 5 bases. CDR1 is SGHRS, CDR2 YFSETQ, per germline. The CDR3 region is CASSVLGTSGYHNEQFF. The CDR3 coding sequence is TGCGCCAGCAGCGTCCTTGGGACTAGCGGGTACCACAATGAGCAGTTCTTC.

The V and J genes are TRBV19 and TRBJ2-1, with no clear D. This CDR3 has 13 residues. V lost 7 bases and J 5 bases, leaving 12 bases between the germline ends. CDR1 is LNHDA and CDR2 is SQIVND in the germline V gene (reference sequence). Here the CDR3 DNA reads TGTGCCAGTAACAGCTGGGCAAACAATGAGCAGTTCTTC. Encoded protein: CASNSWANNEQFF.

The CDR3 sequence: CASSLWRTQISYNEQFF. CDR3 sequence (DNA): TGTGCCAGCAGCTTGTGGCGGACCCAAATATCCTACAATGAGCAGTTCTTC. The chain couples TRBV5-5 to TRBJ2-1; D uncertain. The CDR3 is 17 residues long. Germline loops: CDR1 SGHKS, CDR2 YYEKEE (reference sequence). Trimming took off 1 base at V and 1 base at J, with 15 bases between the two ends.

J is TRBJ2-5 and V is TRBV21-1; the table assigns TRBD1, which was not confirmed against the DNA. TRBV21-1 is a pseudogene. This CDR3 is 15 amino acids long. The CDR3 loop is CASRTGTGGGETQYF. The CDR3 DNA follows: TGTGCCAGCAGAACCGGGACAGGGGGCGGGGAGACCCAGTACTTC.

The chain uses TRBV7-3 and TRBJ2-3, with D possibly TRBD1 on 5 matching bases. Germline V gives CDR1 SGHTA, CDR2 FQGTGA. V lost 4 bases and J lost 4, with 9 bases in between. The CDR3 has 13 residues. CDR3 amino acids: CASSSGFADTQYF. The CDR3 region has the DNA TGTGCCAGCAGCTCAGGGTTTGCAGATACGCAGTATTTT.

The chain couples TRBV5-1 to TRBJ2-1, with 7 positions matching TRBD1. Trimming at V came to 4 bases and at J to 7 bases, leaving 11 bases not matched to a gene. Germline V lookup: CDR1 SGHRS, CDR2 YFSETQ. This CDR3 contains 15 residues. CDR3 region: CASSPQGTPGNEQFF. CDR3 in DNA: TGCGCCAGCAGCCCACAGGGGACACCAGGGAATGAGCAGTTCTTC.

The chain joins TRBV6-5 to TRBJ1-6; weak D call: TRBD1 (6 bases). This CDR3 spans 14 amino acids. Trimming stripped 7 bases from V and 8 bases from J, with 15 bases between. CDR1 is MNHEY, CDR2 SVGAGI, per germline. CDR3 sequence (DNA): TGTGCCAGCACCCTAGGGGGAGGTGATTCACCCCTCCACTTT. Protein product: CASTLGGGDSPLHF.

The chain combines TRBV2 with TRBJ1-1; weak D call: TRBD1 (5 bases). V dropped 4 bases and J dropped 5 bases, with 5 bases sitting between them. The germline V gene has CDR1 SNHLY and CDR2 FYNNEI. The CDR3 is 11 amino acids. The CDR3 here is CASSAGTEAFF. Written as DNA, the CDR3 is TGTGCCAGCAGTGCAGGGACTGAAGCTTTCTTT.

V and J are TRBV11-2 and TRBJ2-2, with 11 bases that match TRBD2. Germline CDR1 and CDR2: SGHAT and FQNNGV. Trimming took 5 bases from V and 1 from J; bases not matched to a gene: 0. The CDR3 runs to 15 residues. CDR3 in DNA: TGTGCCAGCAGCGGACTAGCGGGGAACACCGGGGAGCTGTTTTTT. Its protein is CASSGLAGNTGELFF. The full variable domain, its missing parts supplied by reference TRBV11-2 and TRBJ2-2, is EAGVAQSPRYKIIEKRQSVAFWCNPISGHATLYWYQQILGQGPKLLIQFQNNGVVDDSQLPKDRFSAERLKGVDSTLKIQPAKLEDSAVYLCASSGLAGNTGELFFGEGSRLTVL.